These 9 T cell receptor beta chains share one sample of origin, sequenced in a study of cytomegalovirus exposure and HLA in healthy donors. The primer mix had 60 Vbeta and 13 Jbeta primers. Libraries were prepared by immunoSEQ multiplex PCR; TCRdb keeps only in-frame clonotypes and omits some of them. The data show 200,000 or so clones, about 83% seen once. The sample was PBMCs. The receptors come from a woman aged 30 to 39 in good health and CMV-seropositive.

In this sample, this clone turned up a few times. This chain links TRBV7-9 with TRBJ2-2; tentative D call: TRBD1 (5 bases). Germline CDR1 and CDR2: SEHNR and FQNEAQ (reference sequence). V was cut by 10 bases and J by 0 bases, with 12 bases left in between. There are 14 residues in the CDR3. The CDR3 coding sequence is TGTGCCACCACGACAGAGTCGAACACCGGGGAGCTGTTTTTT. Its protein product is CATTTESNTGELFF. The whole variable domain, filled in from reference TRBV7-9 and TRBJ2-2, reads DTGVSQNPRHKITKRGQNVTFRCDPISEHNRLYWYRQTLGQGPEFLTYFQNEAQLEKSRLLSDRFSAERPKGSFSTLEIQRTEQGDSAMYLCATTTESNTGELFFGEGSRLTVL.

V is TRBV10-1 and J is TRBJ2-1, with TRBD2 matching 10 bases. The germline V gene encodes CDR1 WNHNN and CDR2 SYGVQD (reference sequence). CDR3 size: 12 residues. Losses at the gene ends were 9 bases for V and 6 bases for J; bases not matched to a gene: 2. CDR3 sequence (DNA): TGCGCCAGTGCTAGCGGGAGCAATGAGCAGTTCTTC. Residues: CASASGSNEQFF.

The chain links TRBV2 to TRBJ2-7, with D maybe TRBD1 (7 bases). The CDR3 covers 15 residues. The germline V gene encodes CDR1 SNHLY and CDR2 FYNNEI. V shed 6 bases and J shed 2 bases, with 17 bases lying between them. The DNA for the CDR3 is TGTGCCAGCAGCCCGACAGGGAGGCCCCCCTACGAGCAGTACTTC. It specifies CASSPTGRPPYEQYF. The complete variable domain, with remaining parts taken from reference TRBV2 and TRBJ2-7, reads EPEVTQTPSHQVTQMGQEVILRCVPISNHLYFYWYRQILGQKVEFLVSFYNNEISEKSEIFDDQFSVERPDGSNFTLKIRSTKLEDSAMYFCASSPTGRPPYEQYFGPGTRLTVT.

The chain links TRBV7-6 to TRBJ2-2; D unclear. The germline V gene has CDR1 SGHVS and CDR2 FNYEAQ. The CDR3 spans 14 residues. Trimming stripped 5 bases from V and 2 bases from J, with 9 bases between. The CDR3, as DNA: TGTGCCAGCAGCCCTAACGCTAACACCGGGGAGCTGTTTTTT. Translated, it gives CASSPNANTGELFF. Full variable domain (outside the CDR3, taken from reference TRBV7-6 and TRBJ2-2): GAGVSQSPRYKVTKRGQDVALRCDPISGHVSLYWYRQALGQGPEFLTYFNYEAQQDKSGLPNDRFSAERPEGSISTLTIQRTEQRDSAMYRCASSPNANTGELFFGEGSRLTVL.

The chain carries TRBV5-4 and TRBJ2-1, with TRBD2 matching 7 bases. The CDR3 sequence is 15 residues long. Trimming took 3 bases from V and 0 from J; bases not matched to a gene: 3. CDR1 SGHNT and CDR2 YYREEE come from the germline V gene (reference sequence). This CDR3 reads CASSSRDYSYNEQFF. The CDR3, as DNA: TGTGCCAGCAGCTCCCGGGACTACTCCTACAATGAGCAGTTCTTC.

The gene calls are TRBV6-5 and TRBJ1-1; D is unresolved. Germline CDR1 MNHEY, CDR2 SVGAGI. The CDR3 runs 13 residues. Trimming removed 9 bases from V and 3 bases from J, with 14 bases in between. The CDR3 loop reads CASSQRGDTEAFF. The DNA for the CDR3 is TGTGCCAGTTCCCAACGAGGAGACACTGAAGCTTTCTTT.

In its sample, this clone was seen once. The CDR3 nucleotides are TGTGCCAGCAGCTTGGGGGCTAGCGGGGGCTCCTACGAGCAGTACTTC. As protein: CASSLGASGGSYEQYF. The V gene is TRBV5-4, the J gene TRBJ2-7, with TRBD2 identical over 10 bases. This CDR3 is built from 16 residues. Unmatched junction bases numbered 3, after V lost 0 bases and J lost 0 bases. Germline-derived CDR1 and CDR2 are SGHNT and YYREEE (reference sequence).

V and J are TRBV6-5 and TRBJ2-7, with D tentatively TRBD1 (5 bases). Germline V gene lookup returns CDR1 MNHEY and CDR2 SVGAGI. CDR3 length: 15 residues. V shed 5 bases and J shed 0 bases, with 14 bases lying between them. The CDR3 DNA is TGTGCCAGCAGTGTAGATACAGGTAGCTCCTACGAGCAGTACTTC. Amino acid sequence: CASSVDTGSSYEQYF.

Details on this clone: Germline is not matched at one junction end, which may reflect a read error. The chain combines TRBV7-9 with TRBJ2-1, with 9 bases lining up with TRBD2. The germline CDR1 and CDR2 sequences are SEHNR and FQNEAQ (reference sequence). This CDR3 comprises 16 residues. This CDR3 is CSSSSTRLADINEQFF. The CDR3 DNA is TGTTCCAGCAGCTCGACACGACTAGCGGATATTAATGAGCAGTTCTTC.